These 6 T cell receptor beta chains were all obtained from the same sample, sequenced in a study of cytomegalovirus exposure and HLA in healthy donors. The protocol was immunoSEQ multiplex PCR, while the TCRdb copy is restricted to in-frame clones and leaves out a portion. The table includes 120,000 or so clones, 95% to 96% detected once. Specimen: PBMCs. These receptors all stem from a man aged 18 to 30 in good health and CMV-seronegative.

The chain employs TRBV27 and TRBJ2-3; D is unresolved. The germline V and J ends were trimmed by 10 bases and 3 bases, with 8 bases remaining between them. The V gene's germline CDR1 is MNHEY and CDR2 SMNVEV (reference sequence). The CDR3 is 11 amino acids. In nucleotides, the CDR3 is TGTGCCACCACAGAGACAGATACGCAGTATTTT. Translated, it gives CATTETDTQYF.

This clone was found a few times. The gene calls are TRBV4-2 and TRBJ1-2, with D perhaps matching TRBD1 (6 bases). Trimming pared 4 bases from V and 4 bases from J, leaving 31 bases between. Germline CDR1 LGHNA, CDR2 YNFKEQ. The CDR3 consists of 20 residues. This CDR3 is CASSPKVGRGYPDPGYGYTF. The CDR3 region has the DNA TGTGCCAGCAGCCCGAAAGTGGGAAGGGGGTATCCCGATCCCGGCTATGGCTACACCTTC.

The V and J genes are TRBV7-3 and TRBJ2-1; 7 bases are a match to TRBD1. The ends lost 5 bases at V and 6 bases at J; junction bases unmatched: 7. The CDR3 has 14 amino acids. The V gene's germline CDR1 is SGHTA and CDR2 FQGTGA. The DNA for the CDR3 is TGTGCCAGCAGCCTCGGTACAGGGGTCAATGAGCAGTTCTTC. Its protein product is CASSLGTGVNEQFF.

This sequence joins TRBV18 and TRBJ1-1; 12 nucleotides match TRBD1. Trimming at V came to 5 bases and at J to 0 bases, leaving 10 bases not matched to a gene. Germline V CDR1 and CDR2: KGHSH, LQKENI. CDR3 length: 18 residues. The CDR3 DNA follows: TGTGCCAGCTCAACAAACCGGGACAGGGGGCGCGTGAACACTGAAGCTTTCTTT. Translated, it gives CASSTNRDRGRVNTEAFF.

The chain couples TRBV30 to TRBJ1-1; TRBD1 is a possible D gene (6 bases). CDR3 length: 14 amino acids. The germline gives CDR1 GTSNPN, CDR2 SVGIG (reference sequence). Trimming cost V 3 bases and J 3 bases, with 14 bases left between them. For the CDR3, the DNA is TGTGCCTGGAGCAGGGGTGTGTGGGACACTGAAGCTTTCTTT. This translates into CAWSRGVWDTEAFF.

The chain employs TRBV2 and TRBJ2-6; D might be TRBD1 (5 bases). The CDR3 covers 17 residues. CDR1 and CDR2 (germline): SNHLY, FYNNEI. Between the trimmed V and J ends, which lost 2 bases and 2 bases, there was a span of 13 bases. The CDR3 DNA reads as TGTGCCAGCAGTGAACAGGGTGTGACGGCTGGGGCCAACGTCCTGACTTTC. Its translation is CASSEQGVTAGANVLTF.